The text below deals with one T cell receptor (beta chain). Its antigen is as yet unknown. Primers: 60 Vbeta forward and 13 Jbeta reverse. Method: immunoSEQ multiplex PCR; TCRdb's copy keeps in-frame clones and lacks some. Here the sample spans roughly 130,000 clones, about four fifths being singletons. The data are from a study of cytomegalovirus exposure and HLA in healthy donors. Study-level findings and limits: What a later analysis reportedly showed was that an Asian-associated ancestry cluster had fewer N-insertions than the roughly 720-donor mean. An analysis done earlier found most TCR beta V segments productive about 87% or about 30% of the time. Near-uniform donor sequencing depth was presumed by presence/absence analyses.

Germline V gene sequence: CDR1 SQVTM, CDR2 ANQGSEA. With 7 bases clipped from V and 3 bases from J, the junction kept 7 bases outside the gene matches. CDR3 size: 13 residues. The sequence was obtained from a female donor in good health and CMV-seronegative. The J gene is TRBJ2-7, the V gene TRBV29-1; 9 bases map to TRBD2. Sequencing was carried out using PBMCs. CDR3 DNA sequence: TGCAGCGCCGCCCCTAGCGGGAACTACGAGCAGTACTTC. Residues: CSAAPSGNYEQYF.